This entry lists 15 T cell receptor beta chains sequenced from one sample in a study of shared clonotypes between healthy human individuals. Clones were read by immunoSEQ multiplex PCR, and TCRdb kept only the in-frame ones, dropping some. This table has about 1.4 million clones, approximately 96% appearing once. Material for sequencing was naive CD4+ T cells sorted from blood. Subset meaning: CD45RA+ positively selected. The receptors here all came from a man between 25 and 39 years old in good health.

This clone was seen only once. The rearrangement links TRBV6-5 to TRBJ1-3; D not resolved. The ends were cut back, 5 bases at V and 0 bases at J, with 8 bases in the middle. Looked up from germline, CDR1 is MNHEY and CDR2 is SVGAGI. This CDR3 region has 14 residues. The CDR3 loop is CASSPQSSGNTIYF. The CDR3, as DNA: TGTGCCAGCAGTCCGCAGAGCTCTGGAAACACCATATATTTT.

This rearrangement joins TRBV29-1 to TRBJ2-7; 8 bases agree with TRBD1. With 0 bases clipped from V and 3 bases from J, the junction kept 7 bases outside the gene matches. The CDR3 runs to 15 residues. Per germline, CDR1 SQVTM and CDR2 ANQGSEA. This CDR3 reads CSVEDVTTGGYEQYF. CDR3 coding DNA: TGCAGCGTTGAAGATGTAACCACAGGGGGCTACGAGCAGTACTTC.

The chain is built from TRBV5-8 and TRBJ2-7; the D gene is possibly TRBD2 (6 bases). Trimming took 3 bases from V and 3 from J, leaving 13 bases between them. The V gene's germline CDR1 is SGHTS and CDR2 YDEGEE. The CDR3 spans 14 residues. The CDR3 loop reads CASSWGVRNYEQYF. CDR3 sequence (DNA): TGTGCCAGCAGCTGGGGGGTGCGAAACTACGAGCAGTACTTC. The variable domain in full, completed from reference TRBV5-8 and TRBJ2-7, reads EAGVTQSPTHLIKTRGQQATLRCSPISGHTSVYWYQQALGLGLQFLLWYDEGEERNRGNFPPRFSGRQFPNYSSELNVNALELEDSALYLCASSWGVRNYEQYFGPGTRLTVT.

This chain connects TRBV2 to TRBJ2-4; D gene unclear. In germline, CDR1 is SNHLY, CDR2 FYNNEI. V was pared by 6 bases and J by 9 bases, with 18 bases between. The CDR3 is made up of 14 amino acids. The CDR3 DNA sequence: TGTGCCAGCAGGGCAACTCCCCCCGGTGGCATTCAGTACTTC. Protein product: CASRATPPGGIQYF.

This chain links TRBV6-6 with TRBJ1-1, with a weak D call TRBD1 (5 bases). The CDR3 contains 13 residues. Trimming shortened V by 2 bases and J by 3 bases, and 7 bases separated the two germline ends. The germline V gene has CDR1 MNHNY and CDR2 SVGAGI (reference sequence). CDR3 protein: CASSYGAHTEAFF. The CDR3 DNA follows: TGTGCCAGCAGTTACGGGGCCCACACTGAAGCTTTCTTT.

V is TRBV10-3 and J is TRBJ2-1, with 12 bases aligning to TRBD2. Germline V gene lookup returns CDR1 ENHRY and CDR2 SYGVKD. The CDR3 spans 16 residues. J was trimmed by 10 bases and V by 3 bases; bases with no gene match: 10. CDR3 in DNA: TGTGCCATCAGTGATTCGAGACTAGCGGGAGCCCCGGAGCAGTTCTTC. Protein: CAISDSRLAGAPEQFF.

V is TRBV6-1 and J is TRBJ1-2; D is perhaps TRBD1 (6 bases). Per germline, CDR1 MNHNS and CDR2 SASEGT. V was trimmed by 5 bases and J by 4 bases, leaving 17 bases between them. This CDR3 is built from 15 residues. This chain's CDR3 is CASSPGTGRTYGYTF. The CDR3 region has the DNA TGTGCCAGCAGTCCGGGAACAGGGCGGACCTATGGCTACACCTTC.

The chain recombines TRBV6-5 with TRBJ2-5; D uncertain. Trimming left V 6 bases short and J 4 bases short, with 12 bases between. CDR1 is MNHEY and CDR2 is SVGAGI in the germline V gene. This CDR3 has 13 amino acids. The CDR3 DNA is TGTGCCAGCAGGTCCTGGAATGCAGAGACCCAGTACTTC. Translation gives CASRSWNAETQYF.

J is TRBJ2-5 and V is TRBV6-5; 13 nucleotides line up with TRBD2. The V gene's germline CDR1 is MNHEY and CDR2 SVGAGI. V lost 4 bases, J lost 2 bases, and 1 base stayed unmatched. The CDR3 has 15 amino acids. The chain's CDR3 is CASSLLAGGQETQYF. CDR3 coding DNA: TGTGCCAGCAGTTTACTAGCGGGAGGGCAAGAGACCCAGTACTTC.

The CDR3 sequence: CASSEVGLAGGPGYEQYF. In DNA form, the CDR3 reads TGTGCCAGCAGTGAAGTAGGGCTAGCGGGAGGGCCCGGGTACGAGCAGTACTTC. The chain links TRBV6-1 to TRBJ2-7; the match to TRBD2 covers 12 bases. CDR1 is MNHNS and CDR2 is SASEGT in the germline V gene. CDR3 length equals 18 residues. The V segment lost 1 base and the J segment 4 bases; nucleotides outside the gene matches: 11.

This CDR3 is CASSLDGSGRPNEQFF. CDR3 in DNA: TGCGCCAGCAGCTTGGATGGTAGCGGGAGGCCCAATGAGCAGTTCTTC. This chain uses TRBV5-1 with TRBJ2-1, with 10 bases lining up with TRBD2. Germline V lookup: CDR1 SGHRS, CDR2 YFSETQ. This CDR3 is 16 amino acids long. V lost 0 bases to trimming and J lost 6 bases; unmatched junction nucleotides: 6.

This chain uses TRBV5-5 with TRBJ1-4, with D uncertain. V was pared by 5 bases and J by 5 bases, with 7 bases between. CDR3 length equals 12 residues. Germline CDR1 SGHKS, CDR2 YYEKEE (reference sequence). The CDR3: CASRHPNEKLFF. Here the CDR3 DNA reads TGTGCCAGCAGACATCCAAATGAAAAACTGTTTTTT.

This chain links TRBV5-6 with TRBJ2-3, with D unresolved. The CDR3 loop spans 12 amino acids. V shed 0 bases and J shed 5 bases, with 4 bases lying between them. Germline V gives CDR1 SGHDT, CDR2 YYEEEE. DNA for the CDR3: TGTGCCAGCAGCTTGGCAATAGATACGCAGTATTTT. Translation: CASSLAIDTQYF.

The CDR3 region has the DNA TGTGCCAGCAGTGAAATCCGGGACTCCTACGAGCAGTACTTC. It is translated as CASSEIRDSYEQYF. The chain is built from TRBV2 and TRBJ2-7, with TRBD2 as a possible D gene (5 bases). The CDR3 runs to 14 residues. CDR1 is SNHLY, CDR2 FYNNEI, per germline. Trimming removed 2 bases at V and 0 bases at J, with 8 bases between.

This chain's CDR3 is CASSDLGSGARKFF. For the CDR3, the DNA is TGCGCCAGCAGTGATTTGGGTAGCGGGGCACGGAAGTTCTTC. The J gene is TRBJ2-1, the V gene TRBV10-2; 8 positions match TRBD2. V lost 3 bases and J lost 14; bases outside the gene matches: 12. The CDR3 covers 14 residues. Germline V gene data show CDR1 as WSHSY and CDR2 as SAAADI.